Listed here is a single T cell receptor (beta chain). The entry originates in a study of T cell responses to AZD1222 COVID-19 vaccine. Produced via immunoSEQ multiplex PCR; TCRdb's table is partial and in-frame only. This sample has roughly 62,000 clones, with more than 70% found just once. The receptor's source is an adult in good health. Source: peripheral blood, taken on day 0 of AZD1222 vaccination.

Written as DNA, the CDR3 is TGTGCCAGTAGTGCCACAGGTGGCTCCACGAATACGCAGTATTTT. Its protein is CASSATGGSTNTQYF. V is TRBV19 and J is TRBJ2-3, with D maybe TRBD1 (5 bases). Per the germline V gene, CDR1 is LNHDA and CDR2 is SQIVND (reference sequence). V lost 5 bases to trimming and J lost 7 bases, with 19 bases between them. The CDR3 covers 15 residues.